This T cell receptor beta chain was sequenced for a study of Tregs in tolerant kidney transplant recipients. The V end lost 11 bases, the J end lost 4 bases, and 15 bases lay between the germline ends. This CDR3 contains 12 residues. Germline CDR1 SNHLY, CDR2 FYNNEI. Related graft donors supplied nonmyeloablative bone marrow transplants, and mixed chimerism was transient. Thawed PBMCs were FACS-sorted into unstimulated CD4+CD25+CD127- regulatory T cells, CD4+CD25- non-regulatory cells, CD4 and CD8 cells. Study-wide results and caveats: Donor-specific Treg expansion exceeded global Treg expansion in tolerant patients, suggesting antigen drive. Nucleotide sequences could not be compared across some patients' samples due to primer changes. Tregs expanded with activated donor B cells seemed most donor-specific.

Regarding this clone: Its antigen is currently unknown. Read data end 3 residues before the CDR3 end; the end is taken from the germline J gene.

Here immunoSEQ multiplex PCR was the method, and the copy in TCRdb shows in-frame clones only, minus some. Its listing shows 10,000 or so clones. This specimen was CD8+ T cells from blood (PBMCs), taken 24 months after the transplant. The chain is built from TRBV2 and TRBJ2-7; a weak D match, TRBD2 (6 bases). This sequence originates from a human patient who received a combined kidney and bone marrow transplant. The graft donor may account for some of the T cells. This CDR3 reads CAGRRALYEQYF. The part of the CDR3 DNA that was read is TGTGCCGGCCGGAGGGCCCTTTACGAG.